A selection of T cell receptor beta chains follows, all from one sample in a study of blood T cell repertoires in COVID-19. Only in-frame clones appear in the TCRdb table, and some are missing; sequencing was by immunoSEQ multiplex PCR. Of 200,000 to 250,000 clones listed, about nine tenths are singletons. Sequenced: peripheral blood. All receptors come from a man in his sixties with acute or convalescent COVID-19. Each CDR3 is given with its conserved first and last residue. Fields, in order: J gene, D gene, V gene, clone size, CDR3 length, CDR3 DNA, CDR3 protein. D genes are given only for firm matches. Only some rows state a clone size, as once, few, many or a class for expanded clones.

TRBJ2-1,.,TRBV6-2/TRBV6-3,.,15,TGTGCCAGCAGTTACTTCGGGGGAAACGACAATGAGCAGTTCTTC,CASSYFGGNDNEQFF
TRBJ2-2,TRBD1,TRBV7-9,.,17,TGTGCCAGCAGCCCGCCGGGACAGGCGAGAGTTCCCGGGGAGCTGTTTTTT,CASSPPGQARVPGELFF
TRBJ1-6,TRBD1,TRBV27,.,14,TGTGCCAGCAGTCCCGGGACAGGGAATTCACCCCTCCACTTT,CASSPGTGNSPLHF
TRBJ1-2,.,TRBV7-9,.,13,TGTGCCAGCGGTGGCGGTACTAACTATGGCTACACCTTC,CASGGGTNYGYTF
TRBJ2-1,TRBD2,TRBV9,.,15,TGTGCCAGCAGCGTAGGGGGACTAGCGGGAAGTGAGCAGTTCTTC,CASSVGGLAGSEQFF
TRBJ1-5,.,TRBV19,.,13,TGTGCCAGTGCCGGGACAAGAAATCAGCCCCAGCATTTT,CASAGTRNQPQHF
TRBJ1-2,.,TRBV27,few,12,TGTGCCAGCAGTTTGGGAGGGGAAGGCTACACCTTC,CASSLGGEGYTF
TRBJ2-1,TRBD2,TRBV7-8,.,15,TGTGCCAGCAGCTTAGCGGGGGCTAGCGGGAATGAGCAGTTCTTC,CASSLAGASGNEQFF
TRBJ2-3,.,TRBV21-1,.,19,TGTGCCAGCAGCAATAGAAATAATTTGAGGGAACAGGGTCCCGATACGCAGTATTTT,CASSNRNNLREQGPDTQYF
TRBJ2-1,TRBD2,TRBV18,.,18,TGTGCCAGCTCACCTATCTCGGGACTAGCGGGAGTAGGGAATGAGCAGTTCTTC,CASSPISGLAGVGNEQFF
TRBJ2-5,TRBD1,TRBV7-3,.,14,TGTGCCAGCAGCTTAACAGGGGGCAGGGAGACCCAGTACTTC,CASSLTGGRETQYF
TRBJ2-1,TRBD2,TRBV7-2,.,14,TGTGCCAGCAGCAGGACTAGCGGAGGCAATGAGCAGTTCTTC,CASSRTSGGNEQFF
TRBJ1-1,.,TRBV19,.,13,TGTGCCAGTAGCATGCCGGTGAACACTGAAGCTTTCTTT,CASSMPVNTEAFF
TRBJ1-2,.,TRBV5-1,.,15,TGCGCCAGCAGCTCTGGCCTTCAGGGTGACTATGGCTACACCTTC,CASSSGLQGDYGYTF
TRBJ1-4,.,TRBV4-3,.,16,TGCGCCAGCAGCCAACTCTTCAGGGGATTAGATGAAAAACTGTTTTTT,CASSQLFRGLDEKLFF
TRBJ2-7,.,TRBV6-2/TRBV6-3,.,16,TGTGCCAGCAGTATATGGGCCAGCGGAAGCTCCTACGAGCAGTACTTC,CASSIWASGSSYEQYF
TRBJ2-2,.,TRBV4-3,once,16,TGCGCCAGCAGCCAGAGGCAGGGGGCGGGGGTCGGGGAGCTGTTTTTT,CASSQRQGAGVGELFF
TRBJ2-7,.,TRBV19,.,14,TGTGCCAGTAGTATCTCAGGACAGTCCTACGAGCAGTACTTC,CASSISGQSYEQYF
TRBJ2-2,.,TRBV18,few,14,TGTGCCAGCTCACTGACCCGGGGCACCGGGGAGCTGTTTTTT,CASSLTRGTGELFF
TRBJ2-3,.,TRBV18,.,15,TGTGCCAGCTCACCTACACTAGGAAGCACAGATACGCAGTATTTT,CASSPTLGSTDTQYF
TRBJ2-3,TRBD1,TRBV24-1,.,15,TGTGCCACCAGTGTCGACGACAGGGCCCCAGATACGCAGTATTTT,CATSVDDRAPDTQYF
TRBJ2-1,TRBD1,TRBV29-1,.,14,TGCAGCGGCTTTGGGACAGGGCGGTACAATGAGCAGTTCTTC,CSGFGTGRYNEQFF
TRBJ1-1,.,TRBV3-1/TRBV3-2,few,16,TGTGCCAGCAGCCTCTTAGATAGGAGAGAGAACACTGAAGCTTTCTTT,CASSLLDRRENTEAFF
TRBJ2-7,TRBD1,TRBV9,.,14,TGTGCCAGCAGCCAAACGAGGACAGGGCGTGAGCAGTACTTC,CASSQTRTGREQYF
TRBJ2-4,TRBD1,TRBV28,.,14,TGTGCCAGCAGTGGACAGGGGTTGGAAAACATTCAGTACTTC,CASSGQGLENIQYF
TRBJ2-1,.,TRBV7-9,.,11,TGTGCCAGCAGCTTCAGAGGGGAGCAGTTCTTC,CASSFRGEQFF
TRBJ2-7,TRBD2,TRBV5-1,.,17,TGCGCCAGCAGCTTGGGGGCTAGCGGGAGGGCGTCCTACGAGCAGTACTTC,CASSLGASGRASYEQYF
TRBJ2-5,TRBD2,TRBV7-8,.,15,TGTGCCAGCAGCTCCCAGGGACTAGCTATTGAGACCCAGTACTTC,CASSSQGLAIETQYF
TRBJ1-6,.,TRBV6-5,once,15,TGTGCCAGCAACCGACAGCTCTCCTATAATTCACCCCTCCACTTT,CASNRQLSYNSPLHF
TRBJ2-7,.,TRBV6-5,.,13,TGTGCCAGCAGTCCTCGACAGACCTACGAGCAGTACTTC,CASSPRQTYEQYF
TRBJ2-7,TRBD2,TRBV27,.,16,TGTGCCAGCAGTATGGGCGGCAGCGGGAGTTCCTACGAGCAGTACTTC,CASSMGGSGSSYEQYF
TRBJ1-1,.,TRBV29-1,.,13,TGCAGCGTTGAAGATAGCCGGGACACTGAAGCTTTCTTT,CSVEDSRDTEAFF
TRBJ2-3,TRBD2,TRBV11-3,.,16,TGTGCCAGCAGCTTGTATAGCGGGAGGGTAACAGATACGCAGTATTTT,CASSLYSGRVTDTQYF
TRBJ2-7,.,TRBV9,many,15,TGTGCCAGCAGCGTAGATGAGGGCCTCTCCTACGAGCAGTACTTC,CASSVDEGLSYEQYF
TRBJ2-1,.,TRBV11-3,.,12,TGTGCCAGCAGCTTGGTTAGCGATGAGCAGTTCTTC,CASSLVSDEQFF
TRBJ2-7,.,TRBV11-1,.,14,TGTGCCAGCAGCTTAGGCGGGGCGGCCTACGAGCAGTACTTC,CASSLGGAAYEQYF
TRBJ2-7,.,TRBV7-2,.,14,TGTGCCAGCAGCTTTAGCGGTGATCCCAACGAGCAGTACTTC,CASSFSGDPNEQYF
TRBJ1-5,.,TRBV4-3,.,14,TGCGCCAGCAGCCAAGGACAGGGCAATCAGCCCCAGCATTTT,CASSQGQGNQPQHF
TRBJ2-7,TRBD2,TRBV12-3/TRBV12-4,.,13,TGTGCCAGCAGGACTAGCGGGAGAAGCGAGCAGTACTTC,CASRTSGRSEQYF
TRBJ2-1,TRBD1,TRBV27,.,17,TGTGCCAGCAGTACCTCCTGGACAGGGGGCGACCACAATGAGCAGTTCTTC,CASSTSWTGGDHNEQFF